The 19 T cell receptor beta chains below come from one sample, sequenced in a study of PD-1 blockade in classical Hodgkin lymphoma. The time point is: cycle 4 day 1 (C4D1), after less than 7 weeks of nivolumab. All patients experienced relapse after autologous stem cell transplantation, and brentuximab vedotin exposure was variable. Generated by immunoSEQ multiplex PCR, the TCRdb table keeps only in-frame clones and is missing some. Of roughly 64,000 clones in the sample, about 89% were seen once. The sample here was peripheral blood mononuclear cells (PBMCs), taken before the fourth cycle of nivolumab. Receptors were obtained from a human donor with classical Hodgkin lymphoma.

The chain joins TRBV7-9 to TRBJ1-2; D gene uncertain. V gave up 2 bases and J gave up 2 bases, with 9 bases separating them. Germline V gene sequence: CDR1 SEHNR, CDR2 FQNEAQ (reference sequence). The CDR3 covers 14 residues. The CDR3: CASSLSTENYGYTF. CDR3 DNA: TGTGCCAGCAGCTTATCCACAGAAAACTATGGCTACACCTTC.

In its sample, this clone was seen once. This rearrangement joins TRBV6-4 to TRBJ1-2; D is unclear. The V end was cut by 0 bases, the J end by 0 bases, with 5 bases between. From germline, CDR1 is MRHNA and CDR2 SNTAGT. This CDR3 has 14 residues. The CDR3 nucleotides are TGTGCCAGCAGTGACTCGGAAGCTAACTATGGCTACACCTTC. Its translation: CASSDSEANYGYTF.

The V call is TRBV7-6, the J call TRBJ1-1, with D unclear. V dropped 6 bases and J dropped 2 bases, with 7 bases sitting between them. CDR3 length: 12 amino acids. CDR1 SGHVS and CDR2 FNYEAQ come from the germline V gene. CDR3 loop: CASSKGNTEAFF. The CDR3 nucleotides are TGTGCCAGCAGTAAGGGTAACACTGAAGCTTTCTTT.

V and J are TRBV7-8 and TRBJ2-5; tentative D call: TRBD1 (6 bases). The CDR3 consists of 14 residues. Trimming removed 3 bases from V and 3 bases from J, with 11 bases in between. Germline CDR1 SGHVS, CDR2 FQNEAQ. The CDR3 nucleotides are TGTGCCAGCAGCTTTGACGACAGGAAAGAGACCCAGTACTTC. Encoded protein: CASSFDDRKETQYF. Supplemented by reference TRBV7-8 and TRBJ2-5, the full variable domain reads GAGVSQSPRYKVAKRGQDVALRCDPISGHVSLFWYQQALGQGPEFLTYFQNEAQLDKSGLPSDRFFAERPEGSVSTLKIQRTQQEDSAVYLCASSFDDRKETQYFGPGTRLLVL.

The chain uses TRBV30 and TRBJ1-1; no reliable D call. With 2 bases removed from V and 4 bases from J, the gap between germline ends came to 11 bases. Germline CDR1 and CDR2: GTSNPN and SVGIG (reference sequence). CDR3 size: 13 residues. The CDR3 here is CAWSRSLSTEAFF. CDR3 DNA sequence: TGTGCCTGGAGTCGATCATTGTCCACTGAAGCTTTCTTT.

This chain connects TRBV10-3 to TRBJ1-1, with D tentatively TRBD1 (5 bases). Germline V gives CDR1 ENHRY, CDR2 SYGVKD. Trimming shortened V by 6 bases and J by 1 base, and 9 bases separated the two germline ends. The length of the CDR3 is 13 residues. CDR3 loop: CAIRNTGNTEAFF. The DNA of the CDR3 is TGTGCCATCAGAAATACAGGGAACACTGAAGCTTTCTTT.

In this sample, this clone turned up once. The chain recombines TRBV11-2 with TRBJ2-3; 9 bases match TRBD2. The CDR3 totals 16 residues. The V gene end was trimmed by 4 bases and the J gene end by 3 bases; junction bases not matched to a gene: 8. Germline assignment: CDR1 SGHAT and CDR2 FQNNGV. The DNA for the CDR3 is TGTGCCAGCAGCTGGCGCGGGGGGGCTAGAACAGATACGCAGTATTTT. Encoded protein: CASSWRGGARTDTQYF.

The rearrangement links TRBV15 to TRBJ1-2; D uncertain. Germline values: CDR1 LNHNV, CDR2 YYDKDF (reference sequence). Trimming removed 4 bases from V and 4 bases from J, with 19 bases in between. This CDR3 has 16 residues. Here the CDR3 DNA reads TGTGCCACCAGCAAAGAATTCCAGGTGGTAGGCTATGGCTACACCTTC. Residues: CATSKEFQVVGYGYTF.

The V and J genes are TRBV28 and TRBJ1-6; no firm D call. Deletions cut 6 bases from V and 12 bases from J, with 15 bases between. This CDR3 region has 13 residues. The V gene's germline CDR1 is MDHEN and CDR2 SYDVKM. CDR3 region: CASSPTSMRPLHF. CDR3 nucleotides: TGTGCCAGCAGCCCCACCTCTATGAGACCCCTCCACTTT.

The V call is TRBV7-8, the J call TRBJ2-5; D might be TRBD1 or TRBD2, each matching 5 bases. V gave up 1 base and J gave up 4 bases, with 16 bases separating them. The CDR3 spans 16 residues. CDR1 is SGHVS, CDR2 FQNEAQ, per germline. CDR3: CASSLGYRRPPETQYF. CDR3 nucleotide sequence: TGTGCCAGCAGCTTAGGGTACAGGAGGCCCCCAGAGACCCAGTACTTC.

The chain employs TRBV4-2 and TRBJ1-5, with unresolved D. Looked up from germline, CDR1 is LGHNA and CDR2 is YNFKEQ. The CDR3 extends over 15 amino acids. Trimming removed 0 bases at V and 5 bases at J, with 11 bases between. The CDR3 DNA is TGTGCCAGCAGCCAAGAGTCGGGTCTGGATCAGCCCCAGCATTTT. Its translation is CASSQESGLDQPQHF.

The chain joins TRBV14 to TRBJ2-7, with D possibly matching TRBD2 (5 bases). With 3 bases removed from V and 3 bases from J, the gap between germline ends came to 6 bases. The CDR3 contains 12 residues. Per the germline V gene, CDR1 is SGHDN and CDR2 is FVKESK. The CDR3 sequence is CASSHSVYEQYF. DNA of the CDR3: TGTGCCAGCAGCCATAGCGTCTACGAGCAGTACTTC.

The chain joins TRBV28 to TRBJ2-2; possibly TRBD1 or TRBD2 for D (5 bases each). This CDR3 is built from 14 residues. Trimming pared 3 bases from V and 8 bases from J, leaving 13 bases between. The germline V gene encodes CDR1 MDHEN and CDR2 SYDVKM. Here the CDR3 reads CASSLTGTQGELFF. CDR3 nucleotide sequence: TGTGCCAGCAGTTTGACCGGGACCCAGGGGGAGCTGTTTTTT.

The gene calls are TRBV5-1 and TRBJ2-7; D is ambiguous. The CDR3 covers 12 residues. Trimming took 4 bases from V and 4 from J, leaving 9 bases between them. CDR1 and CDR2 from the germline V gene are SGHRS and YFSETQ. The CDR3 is CASSTEFYEQYF. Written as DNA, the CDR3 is TGCGCCAGCAGCACCGAGTTTTACGAGCAGTACTTC.

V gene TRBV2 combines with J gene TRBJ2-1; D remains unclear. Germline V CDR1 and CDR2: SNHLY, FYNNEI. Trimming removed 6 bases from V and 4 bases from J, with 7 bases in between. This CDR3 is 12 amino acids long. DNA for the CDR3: TGTGCCAGCAGGGCAGAGTACAATGAGCAGTTCTTC. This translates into CASRAEYNEQFF.

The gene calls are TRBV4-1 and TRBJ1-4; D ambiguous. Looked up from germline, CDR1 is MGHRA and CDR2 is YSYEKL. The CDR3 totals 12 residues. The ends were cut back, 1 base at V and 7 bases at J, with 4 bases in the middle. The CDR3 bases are TGCGCCAGCAGCCAAGGGGGTGAAAAACTGTTTTTT. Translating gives CASSQGGEKLFF.

The CDR3: CASSYGGGVGYEQYF. Written as DNA, the CDR3 is TGTGCCAGCAGTTATGGCGGGGGGGTGGGGTACGAGCAGTACTTC. The chain uses TRBV6-5 and TRBJ2-7; 9 bases map to TRBD2. The CDR3 has 15 residues. After removal of 3 bases from V and 4 bases from J, the junction contained 7 bases not matched to a gene. Germline V gene sequence: CDR1 MNHEY, CDR2 SVGAGI.

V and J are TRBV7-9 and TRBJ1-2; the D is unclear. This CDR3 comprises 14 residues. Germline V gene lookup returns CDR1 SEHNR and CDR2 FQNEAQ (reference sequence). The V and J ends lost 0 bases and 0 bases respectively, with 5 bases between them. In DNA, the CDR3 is TGTGCCAGCAGCTTAGCTGGGCCTAACTATGGCTACACCTTC. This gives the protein CASSLAGPNYGYTF. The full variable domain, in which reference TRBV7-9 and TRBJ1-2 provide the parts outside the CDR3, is DTGVSQNPRHKITKRGQNVTFRCDPISEHNRLYWYRQTLGQGPEFLTYFQNEAQLEKSRLLSDRFSAERPKGSFSTLEIQRTEQGDSAMYLCASSLAGPNYGYTFGSGTRLTVV.

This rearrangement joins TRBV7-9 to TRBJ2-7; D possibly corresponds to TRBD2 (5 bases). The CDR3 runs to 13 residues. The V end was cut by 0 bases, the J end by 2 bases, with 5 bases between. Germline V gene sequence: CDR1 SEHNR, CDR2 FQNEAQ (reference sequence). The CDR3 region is CASSLAGTYEQYF. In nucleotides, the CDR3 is TGTGCCAGCAGCTTAGCCGGGACCTACGAGCAGTACTTC.